The 21 T cell receptor beta chains given below trace back to one sample, sequenced in a study of T cells after yellow fever vaccination. One entry per CDR3 protein results from TCRdb running MiXCR on the 5' RACE reads. The sample carries hundreds of thousands of distinct CDR3 sequences, 8.5% to 10% recorded once. The starting material was CD4+ T cells sorted from PBMCs, obtained 5 days after the yellow fever booster vaccination. Every receptor here comes from a man between 18 and 35 years old who received the YFV17D yellow fever vaccine.

The sample holds a few counts of this clonotype. The chain recombines TRBV2 with TRBJ2-3, with 9 bases matching TRBD2. The V segment lost 8 bases and the J segment 3 bases; nucleotides outside the gene matches: 9. The CDR3 covers 15 residues. Germline-derived CDR1 and CDR2 are SNHLY and FYNNEI. The DNA of the CDR3 is TGTGCCAGCTCCGGCGGGGGGGCGGGAACAGATACGCAGTATTTT. Amino acid sequence: CASSGGGAGTDTQYF.

The rearrangement uses TRBV9 and TRBJ1-6, with D uncertain. Trimming stripped 3 bases from V and 10 bases from J, with 20 bases between. The germline V gene has CDR1 SGDLS and CDR2 YYNGEE. CDR3 length: 16 residues. The CDR3: CASSGSPGIRGSPLHF. The DNA of the CDR3 is TGTGCCAGCAGCGGGTCACCGGGCATAAGAGGATCACCCCTCCACTTT.

The V call is TRBV3-1, the J call TRBJ1-6, with 9 bases identical to TRBD1. The CDR3 runs to 14 residues. Unmatched junction bases numbered 6, after V lost 4 bases and J lost 11 bases. Germline V lookup: CDR1 LGHDT, CDR2 YNNKEL (reference sequence). CDR3 sequence reads: CASSPTGQGAPLHF. The CDR3 DNA follows: TGTGCCAGCAGCCCAACGGGACAGGGCGCACCCCTCCACTTT.

This clonotype was counted a few times. The chain uses TRBV4-2 and TRBJ2-5, with a tentative D call TRBD2 (6 bases). Germline loops: CDR1 LGHNA, CDR2 YNFKEQ. There are 18 residues in the CDR3. V lost 2 bases, J lost 5 bases, and 24 bases lay in between. The CDR3 DNA is TGTGCCAGCAGCCAACGGGCCCCTAGACTAGGTCGACGGGAGACCCAGTACTTC. Encoded protein: CASSQRAPRLGRRETQYF.

The CDR3 here is CASSTDVSSYNEQFF. CDR3 DNA: TGTGCCAGCAGTACCGATGTAAGCTCCTACAATGAGCAGTTCTTC. The chain joins TRBV7-2 to TRBJ2-1; the D is unclear. This CDR3 is built from 15 residues. V lost 6 bases, J lost 0 bases, and 12 bases lay in between. Germline V gene sequence: CDR1 SGHTA, CDR2 FQGNSA.

The chain has TRBV9 and TRBJ2-3; 7 nucleotides agree with TRBD1. Germline loops: CDR1 SGDLS, CDR2 YYNGEE. The V segment lost 6 bases and the J segment 0 bases; nucleotides outside the gene matches: 7. The CDR3 contains 15 residues. The CDR3 bases are TGTGCCAGCACCCCCACAGGGGTGAGCACAGATACGCAGTATTTT. Its protein product is CASTPTGVSTDTQYF.

CDR3 amino acids: CSAPDPADTQYF. The CDR3 DNA is TGCAGTGCTCCAGACCCGGCGGATACGCAGTATTTT. This sequence joins TRBV20-1 and TRBJ2-3; D unresolved. This CDR3 spans 12 amino acids. CDR1 and CDR2 from the germline V gene are DFQATT and SNEGSKA (reference sequence). Trimming removed 5 bases from V and 6 bases from J, with 12 bases in between.

The chain couples TRBV20-1 to TRBJ2-5; 9 bases are shared with TRBD2. Germline-derived CDR1 and CDR2 are DFQATT and SNEGSKA (reference sequence). Unmatched junction bases numbered 19, after V lost 4 bases and J lost 4 bases. This CDR3 comprises 18 residues. Written as DNA, the CDR3 is TGCAGTGCTAACCGACTAAGCGGGGGGACCTACCGGGGAGAGACCCAGTACTTC. Translation: CSANRLSGGTYRGETQYF.

V gene TRBV20-1 combines with J gene TRBJ1-1; D gene ambiguous. The CDR3 is 11 amino acids. Trimming left V 0 bases short and J 5 bases short, with 4 bases between. Looked up from germline, CDR1 is DFQATT and CDR2 is SNEGSKA (reference sequence). The CDR3 here is CSARDRTEAFF. The CDR3, as DNA: TGCAGTGCTAGAGATCGGACTGAAGCTTTCTTT.

This clonotype was picked up a small number of times. J is TRBJ1-2 and V is TRBV28; 8 bases match TRBD1. Trimming at V came to 10 bases and at J to 0 bases, leaving 7 bases not matched to a gene. Looked up from germline, CDR1 is MDHEN and CDR2 is SYDVKM. The CDR3 runs 14 residues. CDR3 protein: CAIDTGGPNYGYTF. As DNA, the CDR3 is TGTGCCATCGATACAGGGGGTCCTAACTATGGCTACACCTTC.

This clonotype came up a few times. The chain couples TRBV10-1 to TRBJ2-7, with TRBD1 matching over 7 bases. Germline V lookup: CDR1 WNHNN, CDR2 SYGVQD (reference sequence). V lost 0 bases, J lost 9 bases, and 8 bases stayed unmatched. This CDR3 has 14 residues. DNA of the CDR3: TGCGCCAGCAGTGAGTCCCTCACAGGGGCGGTGCAGTACTTC. This codes for CASSESLTGAVQYF.

V gene TRBV5-1 combines with J gene TRBJ1-3; 7 bases align to TRBD1. CDR1 is SGHRS and CDR2 is YFSETQ in the germline V gene. This CDR3 is built from 15 residues. V was clipped by 0 bases and J by 8 bases; unmatched bases: 8. The CDR3 spells CASSLAWDSMDTIYF. For the CDR3, the DNA is TGCGCCAGCAGCTTGGCCTGGGACAGCATGGACACCATATATTTT.

J is TRBJ1-1 and V is TRBV9; D not certain. The CDR3 is 15 residues long. Germline V lookup: CDR1 SGDLS, CDR2 YYNGEE. Trimming cost V 0 bases and J 0 bases, with 9 bases left between them. In DNA, the CDR3 is TGTGCCAGCAGCGTAGGTGGAGGGATGAACACTGAAGCTTTCTTT. Its translation: CASSVGGGMNTEAFF.

The sample holds a few counts of this clonotype. The chain is built from TRBV5-4 and TRBJ2-5; D gene uncertain. V lost 0 bases and J 1 base, leaving 13 bases between the germline ends. CDR3 length equals 16 residues. Germline V gives CDR1 SGHNT, CDR2 YYREEE (reference sequence). The CDR3 sequence: CASSLAGLGPQETQYF. The CDR3 DNA reads as TGTGCCAGCAGCTTGGCCGGCCTTGGGCCCCAAGAGACCCAGTACTTC.

This clonotype has at least ten counts. The rearrangement joins TRBV20-1 to TRBJ2-3; D remains ambiguous. Trimming took off 3 bases at V and 1 base at J, with 14 bases between the two ends. The CDR3 loop spans 15 amino acids. CDR1 and CDR2 (germline): DFQATT, SNEGSKA (reference sequence). The CDR3 DNA follows: TGCAGTGCTAGCCCCCCACGTCAAGGCACAGATACGCAGTATTTT. This encodes CSASPPRQGTDTQYF.

The CDR3 DNA is TGTGCCAGCAGTTACTCGACAGTGTACCAAGAGACCCAGTACTTC. It codes for CASSYSTVYQETQYF. The chain carries TRBV6-2 or TRBV6-3 and TRBJ2-5, with a tentative D call TRBD1 (5 bases). This CDR3 comprises 15 residues. Trimming took 0 bases from V and 0 from J, leaving 8 bases between them. Looked up from germline, CDR1 is MNHEY and CDR2 is SVGEGT.

This clonotype was counted at least ten times. This chain joins TRBV30 and TRBJ2-4, with 8 bases aligning to TRBD1. Germline V gene data show CDR1 as GTSNPN and CDR2 as SVGIG (reference sequence). J was trimmed by 3 bases and V by 2 bases; bases with no gene match: 3. The CDR3 has 14 residues. The CDR3 DNA reads as TGTGCCTGGAGTCTTACAGGGGGCAAAAACATTCAGTACTTC. Its protein is CAWSLTGGKNIQYF. The whole variable domain, remainder taken from reference TRBV30 and TRBJ2-4, is SQTIHQWPATLVQPVGSPLSLECTVEGTSNPNLYWYRQAAGRGLQLLFYSVGIGQISSEVPQNLSASRPQDRQFILSSKKLLLSDSGFYLCAWSLTGGKNIQYFGAGTRLSVL.

In this sample, this clonotype turned up a few times. CDR3 sequence reads: CASSLAGGPPADTQYF. Written as DNA, the CDR3 is TGTGCCAGCAGTTTAGCGGGGGGGCCGCCTGCAGATACGCAGTATTTT. The chain employs TRBV7-3 and TRBJ2-3; 11 positions agree with TRBD2. Looked up from germline, CDR1 is SGHTA and CDR2 is FQGTGA. The ends lost 6 bases at V and 4 bases at J; junction bases unmatched: 9. The CDR3 is made up of 16 amino acids.

The chain has TRBV25-1 and TRBJ1-6; D is possibly TRBD1 (5 bases). Germline V gene data show CDR1 as MGHDK and CDR2 as SYGVNS. The CDR3 has 14 residues. Trimming stripped 2 bases from V and 9 bases from J, with 11 bases between. Here the CDR3 DNA reads TGTGCCAGCAGTGAACGGGGCGCAGCTTCACCCCTCCACTTT. As protein: CASSERGAASPLHF.

This clonotype was picked up many times. The J gene is TRBJ2-7, the V gene TRBV6-2 or TRBV6-3; D uncertain. Germline V gene data show CDR1 as MNHEY and CDR2 as SVGEGT. This CDR3 comprises 15 residues. Trimming removed 1 base from V and 3 bases from J, with 13 bases in between. The DNA for the CDR3 is TGTGCCAGCAGTTACTTAACGGACGGTGGCTACGAGCAGTACTTC. The encoded protein is CASSYLTDGGYEQYF.

This clonotype showed up just a few times. The V and J genes are TRBV18 and TRBJ1-2; TRBD1 agrees at 7 bases. Trimming removed 3 bases from V and 5 bases from J; junction bases left unmatched: 3. The length of the CDR3 is 13 residues. Germline V CDR1 and CDR2: KGHSH, LQKENI. CDR3 sequence (DNA): TGTGCCAGCTCACCGACAGGGAGGTATGGCTACACCTTC. Translation: CASSPTGRYGYTF.